This TCR beta chain was identified in a study of blood T cell repertoires in COVID-19. For the study at large: PBMCs, B-cell-depleted T cells, or T cells were the source of the cDNA or gDNA that made up the material.

In germline, CDR1 is LNHDA, CDR2 SQIVND (reference sequence). Trimming cost V 5 bases and J 5 bases, with 10 bases left between them. The length of the CDR3 is 13 residues. TCRdb keeps only in-frame clones here, not all; method: immunoSEQ multiplex PCR. The sample shows roughly 86,000 clones, around 80% of them seen only once. This clone was seen once. The V gene is TRBV19, the J gene TRBJ1-5; the D is unclear. This TCR came from a man over 45 who had recovered from COVID-19. Sequenced material: peripheral blood. The CDR3: CASSLNTYQPQHF. The CDR3 DNA reads as TGTGCCAGTAGTCTTAACACGTATCAGCCCCAGCATTTT. Full variable domain (outside the CDR3, taken from reference TRBV19 and TRBJ1-5): DGGITQSPKYLFRKEGQNVTLSCEQNLNHDAMYWYRQDPGQGLRLIYYSQIVNDFQKGDIAEGYSVSREKKESFPLTVTSAQKNPTAFYLCASSLNTYQPQHFGDGTRLSIL.